The 2 T cell receptor beta chains below come from one sample, sequenced in a study of blood T cell repertoires in COVID-19. The data were produced by immunoSEQ multiplex PCR, yet TCRdb's version contains in-frame clones alone and is incomplete. Of about 130,000 clones listed, around 81% were seen once; the top ten hold roughly 10%. Input material: peripheral blood. These TCRs come from a man between 60 and 75 years old with acute or convalescent COVID-19.

This clone has a count of ten or more. The chain uses TRBV27 and TRBJ1-1; D is undetermined. The V gene's germline CDR1 is MNHEY and CDR2 SMNVEV (reference sequence). Trimming removed 2 bases at V and 1 base at J, with 8 bases between. The CDR3 sequence is 14 residues long. This chain's CDR3 is CASSLRAPNTEAFF. CDR3 bases: TGTGCCAGCAGTTTAAGAGCTCCGAACACTGAAGCTTTCTTT.

In nucleotides, the CDR3 is TGTGCCAGCAGCTTATTTGGACAGGGGGGAGATACGCAGTATTTT. Translating gives CASSLFGQGGDTQYF. The V gene is TRBV7-3, the J gene TRBJ2-3; 10 bases fit TRBD1. Trimming took 2 bases from V and 5 from J; bases not matched to a gene: 4. CDR3 length: 15 residues. In germline, CDR1 is SGHTA, CDR2 FQGTGA. The whole variable domain, filled in from reference TRBV7-3 and TRBJ2-3, reads GAGVSQTPSNKVTEKGKYVELRCDPISGHTALYWYRQSLGQGPEFLIYFQGTGAADDSGLPNDRFFAVRPEGSVSTLKIQRTERGDSAVYLCASSLFGQGGDTQYFGPGTRLTVL.